This T cell receptor (beta chain) stems from a study of blood T cell repertoires in COVID-19. Assay: immunoSEQ multiplex PCR; the TCRdb copy retains only in-frame clones and omits some. The table includes about 220,000 clones, less than 90% detected once. This clone was detected only a few times. The source is a man aged 25 to 45 with active or convalescent COVID-19. Source material: peripheral blood.

DNA for the CDR3: TGTGCCAGCAGTTTGCGGTACGAGCAGTACTTC. Its translation: CASSLRYEQYF. The chain combines TRBV28 with TRBJ2-7; D remains unclear. CDR3 length: 11 residues. Between the trimmed V and J ends, which lost 3 bases and 4 bases, there was a span of 4 bases. Germline CDR1 and CDR2: MDHEN and SYDVKM.